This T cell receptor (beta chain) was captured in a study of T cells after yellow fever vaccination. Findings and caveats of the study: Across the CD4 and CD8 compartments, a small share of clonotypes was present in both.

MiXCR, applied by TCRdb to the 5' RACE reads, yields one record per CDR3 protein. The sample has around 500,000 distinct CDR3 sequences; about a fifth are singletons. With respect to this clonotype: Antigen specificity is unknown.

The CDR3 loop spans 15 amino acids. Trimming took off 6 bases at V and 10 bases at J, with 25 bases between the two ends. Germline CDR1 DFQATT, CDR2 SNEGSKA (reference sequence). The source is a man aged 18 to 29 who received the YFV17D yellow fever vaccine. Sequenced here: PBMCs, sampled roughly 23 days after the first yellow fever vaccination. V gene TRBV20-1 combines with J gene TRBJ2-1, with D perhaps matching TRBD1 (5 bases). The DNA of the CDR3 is TGCAGTGCAACGCAGTCCGCCGATGGGGCGCGGGAGCAGTTCTTC. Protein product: CSATQSADGAREQFF.